This T cell receptor beta chain was found in a study of shared clonotypes between healthy human individuals. Across the study: Used for every donor were three CD4 naive, three CD4 memory, two CD8 naive and one CD8 memory plate.

Study-level findings and limits: Relative to their counterparts shared across all four donors, non-shared clonotypes exhibited diminished generation probabilities. Naive CD4 clonotype sharing across several donors was about 5%.

The germline CDR1 and CDR2 sequences are MNHNY and SVGAGI (reference sequence). The CDR3 has 13 residues. With 6 bases removed from V and 9 bases from J, the gap between germline ends came to 14 bases. A word on this clone: No antigen is known for it.

Clones were sequenced by immunoSEQ multiplex PCR, and TCRdb holds only the in-frame ones, with some missing. The sample holds 600,000 to 750,000 clones, roughly two thirds seen once. The sequenced sample consisted of memory CD4+ T cells sorted from blood. As to subset: CD45RA-negative fraction. This sequence joins TRBV6-6 and TRBJ2-2; D is possibly TRBD2 (6 bases). The sequence was obtained from a woman between 25 and 40 years old in good health. The CDR3 protein is CASSPRGERELFF. In DNA, the CDR3 is TGTGCCAGCAGCCCTCGCGGGGAACGGGAGCTGTTTTTT.